This TCR beta chain was captured in a study of regulatory T cells in long-lasting Graves disease. Findings and caveats of the study: Persistent Graves' patients showed less TCR diversity than newly diagnosed ones.

Time point given: newly diagnosed GD, antithyroid drugs for less than 3 months. Generation of the TCR library employed RNA extracted from PBMCs. This clonotype was seen repeatedly, ten times or more. Its antigen is unknown. Investigators prepared the TCR beta libraries by applying iRepertoire HTBI primers and Arm-PCR of CDR3 regions. In the authors' workflow: Looking across samples, the authors found about 62 TRBV and 14 to 15 TRBJ segments. TCRdb used MiXCR to reprocess the multiplex PCR reads, holding one entry per CDR3 protein. These V and J calls rely on TCRdb rather than the paper's analysis. The data contain around 250,000 distinct CDR3 sequences, 18% of them singletons. Germline V lookup: CDR1 SGHAT, CDR2 FQNNGV. Trimming left V 1 base short and J 8 bases short, with 11 bases between. The length of the CDR3 is 13 residues. This sample was also put to use in a study of T cells in Graves' hyperthyroidism and ophthalmopathy. Per that paper: The hyperthyroidism patients had all been newly diagnosed, and their disease duration was under 2 months. Their ages ranged from 18 to 65 years.

The source was peripheral blood mononuclear cells (PBMCs), collected at new diagnosis, from a patient treated with antithyroid drugs. The rearrangement links TRBV11-2 to TRBJ1-2; no reliable D call. The source is a woman aged 25-40 years with Graves disease. CDR3 nucleotides: TGTGCCAGCAGCTTAGGAGGGTATGGCGGCTACACCTTC. Translation gives CASSLGGYGGYTF. Supplemented by reference TRBV11-2 and TRBJ1-2, the full variable domain reads EAGVAQSPRYKIIEKRQSVAFWCNPISGHATLYWYQQILGQGPKLLIQFQNNGVVDDSQLPKDRFSAERLKGVDSTLKIQPAKLEDSAVYLCASSLGGYGGYTFGSGTRLTVV.